This TCR beta chain was profiled in a study of T cell responses to AZD1222 COVID-19 vaccine (dated by TCRdb to the early 2020s). For the study in its entirety: TCR sequencing covered fewer than 250 trial participants: about 210 given two doses of AZD1222 and 26 given two doses of MenACWY control vaccine. Enrollment into the trials was organized by age into subgroups of 18-55, 56-69 and 70-plus years, and those subgroups contained roughly 150, 30 and 60 TCR-sequenced participants, respectively.

This clone appeared a few times. Its recognized antigen is unknown. No much larger clonotype is one base removed from it; base qualities were not supplied. The CDR3 regions of human TCRbeta chains were analyzed by immunosequencing. For the original study's pipeline: TCRs in the repertoires were compared against a reference library of SARS-CoV-2-specific TCRs that had been generated with the MIRA antigen-specificity platform. Breadth was defined as the fraction of unique TCRs that were SARS-CoV-2-associated, and depth was defined as the fraction of total T cells that were SARS-CoV-2-associated. Using the MIRA data, every spike-specific TCR was mapped to the spike region that the TCR reacted to and assigned to either a CD4 or a CD8 class. Log10-transformed breadth and depth values were compared by one-way ANOVA with Sidak's multiple comparisons tests. Entries here come from immuneACCESS through TCRdb and include only in-frame sequences with V and J called. Some clones fail to appear in such tables; in the studies checked, an unresolved V gene covers under half of the shortfall, and the cause of the remainder is unknown. That table gives V, J and clone size, and the DNA gave D and trimming. A total of around 180,000 clones appear in this sample, 85% to 90% of them only once. The ten largest clones take up roughly 25% of the sample.

Broader findings and caveats from the paper: Reportedly, close to half of the unique spike-specific TCRs recognized epitopes lying outside the regions that are mutated in the B.1.351 and B.1.1.7 variants. The vaccine-associated CD4 TCRs covered the entire spike protein, and the dominant responses fell in regions 160-218 and 743-854. After two AZD1222 doses, both the breadth and the depth of spike-specific TCRs were significantly higher than at day 0 and than in MenACWY recipients. Only five or six AZD1222 recipients were SARS-CoV-2 seropositive at baseline, limiting conclusions about previously exposed vaccinees. No day 14 peak-response samples were available, so repertoires were characterized only after the peak T cell response. In the small 56-69-year group, the increase in depth fell short of significance, most likely because of low power. Most participants were white British and females outnumbered males, and the authors suggested that clonal diversity may have been underestimated.

The sample's time point label, decoded: about 28 days (+/-7) after the second vaccine dose. AZD1222 recipients whose second dose came at about 4 weeks and those whose second dose came at about 12 weeks were combined into one group, since spike-specific TCR depth and breadth did not differ between the two schedules. The vaccinee samples were drawn from two UK trials, COV001 and COV002, one of which was a single-blind randomized controlled phase 2/3 trial testing AZD1222 (ChAdOx1 nCoV-19) in healthy adults. For TCRbeta chain sequencing, PBMC samples were collected from trial participants at day 0 and at day 28 after the second dose. Trimming costs V 6 bases and J 3 bases, and their ends lie 14 bases apart. There are 15 amino acids in the CDR3, from cysteine to phenylalanine inclusive. The DNA shown is the 45-base CDR3, in frame from base 1. Sequences KGHDR (CDR1) and SFDVKD (CDR2) are obtained from the germline V gene.

The rearranged chain carries TRBV24-1 and TRBJ1-5; matching of 6 bases hints at TRBD1 as the D gene. The sample here was peripheral blood, taken 28 days after the second AZD1222 dose. This sequence was found in an adult who received the AZD1222 COVID-19 vaccine. The DNA sequence is TGTGCCACCAGTTCCGGAGGACAGCCCAATCAGCCCCAGCATTTT. This codes for CATSSGGQPNQPQHF.